The 26 T cell receptor beta chains given below trace back to one sample, sequenced in a study of T cells in Graves' hyperthyroidism and ophthalmopathy. RNA transcripts served as the template for amplifying TCR beta CDR3 regions. With the HTBI primer set, the TCR CDR3 went through a first round of RT-PCR. Each CDR3 protein is one row after TCRdb ran MiXCR on the multiplex PCR reads. This repertoire shows roughly 740,000 distinct CDR3 sequences, 16% found once; its top ten account for 8.4%. Sequenced sample: blood. Receptors were obtained from a man aged 18 to 29 with Graves' hyperthyroidism.

J is TRBJ1-2 and V is TRBV7-2; no reliable D call. Looked up from germline, CDR1 is SGHTA and CDR2 is FQGNSA. Trimming stripped 5 bases from V and 4 bases from J, with 14 bases between. This CDR3 is 14 amino acids long. The CDR3 DNA follows: TGTGCCAGCAGCCCAGGACTGACCGTCTATGGCTACACCTTC. This codes for CASSPGLTVYGYTF.

This clonotype has ten or more counts. J is TRBJ2-7 and V is TRBV24-1; TRBD1 matches 7 bases. CDR1 and CDR2 from the germline V gene are KGHDR and SFDVKD. This CDR3 has 15 amino acids. J gave up 7 bases and V 0 bases, and 8 bases lay outside the gene matches. This chain's CDR3 is CATSDLDEGAGEQYF. The CDR3 DNA sequence: TGTGCCACCAGTGATTTGGATGAGGGGGCAGGGGAGCAGTACTTC.

V is TRBV29-1 and J is TRBJ2-3; 7 nucleotides agree with TRBD2. The CDR3 extends over 14 amino acids. From germline, CDR1 is SQVTM and CDR2 ANQGSEA. Trimming took 4 bases from V and 3 from J; bases not matched to a gene: 7. The CDR3 DNA reads as TGCAGCGTTGGGACGGGAGCGGGAACAGATACGCAGTATTTT. Protein product: CSVGTGAGTDTQYF.

Details on this clonotype: A much larger clone is a single base away; this may be a read error. The chain combines TRBV28 with TRBJ2-7; TRBD1 might be the D (6 bases). Trimming cost V 3 bases and J 2 bases, with 14 bases left between them. The CDR3 extends over 15 amino acids. Germline V CDR1 and CDR2: MDHEN, SYDVKM. CDR3 protein: CASSFLGATPYEQYF. The DNA for the CDR3 is TGTGCCAGCAGTTTCTTGGGGGCCACCCCCTACGAGCAGTACTTC.

This clonotype has just a few counts. The CDR3 loop is CASTRDVHSNEKLFF. For the CDR3, the DNA is TGTGCCAGCACCCGGGACGTTCATTCTAATGAAAAACTGTTTTTT. The J gene is TRBJ1-4, the V gene TRBV12-3 or TRBV12-4; D possibly corresponds to TRBD1 (5 bases). There are 15 residues in the CDR3. V gave up 7 bases and J gave up 3 bases, with 15 bases separating them.

This clonotype was picked up a small number of times. The rearrangement links TRBV4-2 to TRBJ2-7; D is undetermined. The CDR3 consists of 14 residues. V was clipped by 1 base and J by 2 bases, with 9 bases between them. The germline CDR1 and CDR2 sequences are LGHNA and YNFKEQ. CDR3 in amino acids: CASSQGPETYEQYF. For the CDR3, the DNA is TGTGCCAGCAGCCAAGGGCCAGAGACCTACGAGCAGTACTTC.

The V gene is TRBV3-1, the J gene TRBJ2-1; TRBD2 aligns across 9 bases. The CDR3 length is 17 residues. Germline V CDR1 and CDR2: LGHDT, YNNKEL (reference sequence). J lost 2 bases, V lost 0 bases, and 5 bases had no gene match. Written as DNA, the CDR3 is TGTGCCAGCAGCCAAGACGAGCGGGAGGTGGCCTACAATGAGCAGTTCTTC. This codes for CASSQDEREVAYNEQFF.

This clonotype was detected a few times. The chain links TRBV28 to TRBJ1-4; no firm D call. The germline gives CDR1 MDHEN, CDR2 SYDVKM. The CDR3 contains 14 residues. V gave up 6 bases and J gave up 5 bases, with 13 bases separating them. As DNA, the CDR3 is TGTGCCAGCAGCCTCCTCAGGTCCAATGAAAAACTGTTTTTT. Encoded protein: CASSLLRSNEKLFF.

The chain uses TRBV20-1 and TRBJ2-3; weak D call: TRBD1 (6 bases). There are 14 residues in the CDR3. Per the germline V gene, CDR1 is DFQATT and CDR2 is SNEGSKA (reference sequence). V was cut by 4 bases and J by 3 bases, with 14 bases left in between. The CDR3 DNA is TGCAGTGCTACCCTACCAAGGGGGACAGATACGCAGTATTTT. Translation: CSATLPRGTDTQYF.

This clonotype was found a few times. V is TRBV30 and J is TRBJ2-4; 7 bases align to TRBD2. There are 16 residues in the CDR3. With V trimmed by 0 bases and J by 1 base, 6 bases remained unmatched. Germline values: CDR1 GTSNPN, CDR2 SVGIG (reference sequence). In nucleotides, the CDR3 is TGTGCCTGGAGTGTACTGGGAGGGTGGGCCAAAAACATTCAGTACTTC. Translating it yields CAWSVLGGWAKNIQYF.

This clonotype was seen many times. The genes are TRBV12-3 or TRBV12-4 and TRBJ1-1; 9 bases map to TRBD1. V shed 4 bases, J shed 4 bases, and the junction held 10 bases outside the gene matches. The CDR3 has 16 residues. CDR3 loop: CASSSTGGRVTTEAFF. For the CDR3, the DNA is TGTGCCAGCAGTTCCACAGGGGGCCGGGTGACCACTGAAGCTTTCTTT.

This clonotype was found many times. The chain joins TRBV5-1 to TRBJ2-3; D gene unclear. Germline V gene lookup returns CDR1 SGHRS and CDR2 YFSETQ. Between the trimmed V and J ends, which lost 3 bases and 4 bases, there was a span of 15 bases. The CDR3 length is 15 residues. In nucleotides, the CDR3 is TGCGCCAGCAGCTCTCGGAAACTAATGGCAGATACGCAGTATTTT. It yields the protein CASSSRKLMADTQYF.

This clonotype was observed at least ten times. The chain has TRBV28 and TRBJ2-5; 13 positions match TRBD2. V shed 7 bases, J shed 0 bases, and the junction held 14 bases outside the gene matches. Germline CDR1 and CDR2: MDHEN and SYDVKM. This CDR3 comprises 19 residues. CDR3 coding DNA: TGTGCCAGCACCTCACTAGCGGGAGGGGGCTGGGGTTACCAAGAGACCCAGTACTTC. Amino acid sequence: CASTSLAGGGWGYQETQYF.

J is TRBJ2-1 and V is TRBV12-3 or TRBV12-4; the match to TRBD2 covers 9 bases. With V trimmed by 5 bases and J by 8 bases, 19 bases remained unmatched. This CDR3 contains 18 residues. CDR3 nucleotide sequence: TGTGCCAGCAGTCAAGGTGCCTCTAGCGGGAAAATAGGGGATGAGCAGTTCTTC. This encodes CASSQGASSGKIGDEQFF.

The rearrangement uses TRBV3-1 and TRBJ2-5; D gene ambiguous. Germline CDR1 and CDR2: LGHDT and YNNKEL (reference sequence). CDR3 size: 14 residues. With 1 base removed from V and 4 bases from J, the gap between germline ends came to 10 bases. The CDR3 DNA follows: TGTGCCAGCAGCCAAGTTGCAGTTCCAGAGACCCAGTACTTC. Its protein product is CASSQVAVPETQYF.

This clonotype was seen a handful of times. This sequence joins TRBV4-2 and TRBJ2-1; 13 bases map to TRBD2. The junction had 17 bases not matched to a gene; V was cut back by 4 bases and J by 5 bases. The germline V gene encodes CDR1 LGHNA and CDR2 YNFKEQ. There are 20 residues in the CDR3. CDR3 nucleotides: TGTGCCAGCAGCCCTCCCCGGACTAGCGGGAGCCCCTTCCCTAACAATGAGCAGTTCTTC. Translation gives CASSPPRTSGSPFPNNEQFF.

This clonotype was counted only a few times. The chain is built from TRBV6-1 and TRBJ1-1, with D maybe TRBD1 (5 bases). The CDR3 runs to 13 residues. Germline CDR1 reads MNHNS; CDR2 reads SASEGT. V was pared by 5 bases and J by 5 bases, with 12 bases between. The chain's CDR3 is CASSPGALTEAFF. DNA of the CDR3: TGTGCCAGCAGTCCTGGGGCCTTAACTGAAGCTTTCTTT.

This clonotype has just a few counts. V usage is TRBV5-1 and J usage is TRBJ2-7; the match to TRBD2 covers 12 bases. The CDR3 is made up of 18 amino acids. The V gene end was trimmed by 1 base and the J gene end by 2 bases; junction bases not matched to a gene: 10. CDR1 is SGHRS, CDR2 YFSETQ, per germline. CDR3 sequence: CASSLKLAGGTRPYEQYF. In DNA form, the CDR3 reads TGCGCCAGCAGCTTGAAACTAGCGGGAGGAACGAGACCCTACGAGCAGTACTTC.

Only a few counts were recorded for this clonotype. This chain connects TRBV24-1 to TRBJ1-3; TRBD1 matches at 7 bases. The J segment lost 0 bases and the V segment lost 1 base, leaving 20 bases of the junction unmatched. The CDR3 loop spans 22 amino acids. From germline, CDR1 is KGHDR and CDR2 SFDVKD. CDR3 in amino acids: CATSDFPGFDRARRSSGNTIYF. The CDR3, as DNA: TGTGCCACCAGTGATTTCCCCGGGTTCGACAGGGCTAGAAGGAGCTCTGGAAACACCATATATTTT.

This clonotype was counted at least ten times. The chain has TRBV5-1 and TRBJ2-3; TRBD1 matches at 7 bases. This CDR3 has 14 amino acids. The germline V gene has CDR1 SGHRS and CDR2 YFSETQ. The V gene end was trimmed by 5 bases and the J gene end by 6 bases; junction bases not matched to a gene: 9. In DNA, the CDR3 is TGCGCCAGCAGTGGACAGGCCCGTGCGGATACGCAGTATTTT. This encodes CASSGQARADTQYF.

The rearrangement joins TRBV11-3 to TRBJ2-2, with D unresolved. This CDR3 region has 14 residues. Per the germline V gene, CDR1 is SGHNT and CDR2 is YENEEA. Between the trimmed V and J ends, which lost 5 bases and 0 bases, there was a span of 7 bases. The DNA for the CDR3 is TGTGCCAGCAGCCCTACACCGAACACCGGGGAGCTGTTTTTT. Its protein product is CASSPTPNTGELFF.

This clonotype was seen many times. The genes are TRBV15 and TRBJ1-4; possibly TRBD1 for D (6 bases). The CDR3 consists of 14 residues. CDR1 and CDR2 from the germline V gene are LNHNV and YYDKDF (reference sequence). V lost 5 bases, J lost 5 bases, and 12 bases lay in between. The CDR3 sequence is CATSLQGRNEKLFF. The DNA of the CDR3 is TGTGCCACCAGCCTACAGGGAAGGAATGAAAAACTGTTTTTT. The full variable domain, its missing parts supplied by reference TRBV15 and TRBJ1-4, is DAMVIQNPRYQVTQFGKPVTLSCSQTLNHNVMYWYQQKSSQAPKLLFHYYDKDFNNEADTPDNFQSRRPNTSFCFLDIRSPGLGDTAMYLCATSLQGRNEKLFFGSGTQLSVL.

The rearrangement joins TRBV11-3 to TRBJ2-1; 10 bases agree with TRBD2. After removal of 0 bases from V and 6 bases from J, the junction contained 11 bases not matched to a gene. This CDR3 has 18 amino acids. The V gene's germline CDR1 is SGHNT and CDR2 YENEEA. CDR3 loop: CASSLDPSAGGLSNEQFF. For the CDR3, the DNA is TGTGCCAGCAGCTTAGATCCCTCAGCGGGAGGGCTGTCCAATGAGCAGTTCTTC.

This clonotype showed up just a few times. The gene calls are TRBV24-1 and TRBJ2-7, with unresolved D. CDR3 size: 15 residues. V shed 3 bases and J shed 0 bases, with 11 bases lying between them. Germline V gene lookup returns CDR1 KGHDR and CDR2 SFDVKD. CDR3 sequence reads: CATSDGRLGSYEQYF. CDR3 DNA sequence: TGTGCCACCAGTGATGGGCGGTTAGGCTCCTACGAGCAGTACTTC.

The rearrangement links TRBV29-1 to TRBJ2-5; 9 bases map to TRBD1. V dropped 7 bases and J dropped 5; count of bases not matched to a gene: 8. The CDR3 loop spans 13 amino acids. The germline V gene has CDR1 SQVTM and CDR2 ANQGSEA. The CDR3 region has the DNA TGCAGCGGCACAGGGGGCGCAGGGGAGACCCAGTACTTC. It yields the protein CSGTGGAGETQYF.

This clonotype occurred many times. The chain links TRBV2 to TRBJ1-5, with TRBD1 as a possible D gene (5 bases). Germline V gives CDR1 SNHLY, CDR2 FYNNEI. This CDR3 is built from 15 residues. Deletions cut 0 bases from V and 7 bases from J, with 13 bases between. The CDR3 DNA follows: TGTGCCAGCAGTGAAGCGGGGGGAAGTTTACAGCCCCAGCATTTT. Its translation: CASSEAGGSLQPQHF.